The clone carrying this T cell receptor (beta chain) was counted at least ten times. Germline V gives CDR1 SGHDT, CDR2 YYEEEE. The CDR3 consists of 15 residues. The junction had 4 bases not matched to a gene; V was cut back by 1 base and J by 4 bases. The sample is drawn from a study of early T cells in non-severe SARS-CoV-2 infection. One entry per CDR3 protein, called by TCRdb with MiXCR from the 5' RACE reads. The sample holds about 38,000 distinct CDR3 sequences, over 3.5% seen once. Sample: whole blood. The chain has TRBV5-6 and TRBJ2-1, with 8 bases lining up with TRBD2. This receptor was taken from an adult who was a healthcare worker with PCR-confirmed SARS-CoV-2 infection or an uninfected control (not recorded which). The CDR3 region is CASSLWRGAYNEQFF. As DNA, the CDR3 is TGTGCCAGCAGCTTGTGGCGGGGGGCGTACAATGAGCAGTTCTTC.